The present T cell receptor beta chain was sequenced within a study of blood T cell repertoires in COVID-19. V shed 4 bases and J 6 bases; nucleotides not matched to a gene: 4. The CDR3 is 14 residues long. Germline lookup yields CDR1 LNHNV and CDR2 YYDKDF (reference sequence). This clone was seen at least ten times. The method was immunoSEQ multiplex PCR; TCRdb's version includes in-frame clones alone and lacks a portion of them. The top ten clones hold 2% to 3% of a sample with about 280,000 clones, approximately 81% of them seen once. The specimen was PBMCs or T cells enriched from blood (not recorded which). The gene calls are TRBV15 and TRBJ2-2; 8 nucleotides match TRBD1. The TCR was taken from a woman in her forties or fifties who had recovered from COVID-19. CDR3 nucleotides: TGTGCCACCAGCAAGGGACAGGTGTCCGGGGAGCTGTTTTTT. Residues: CATSKGQVSGELFF.